The 5 T cell receptor beta chains reported below all come from one sample, sequenced in a study of blood T cell repertoires in COVID-19. Method: immunoSEQ multiplex PCR; TCRdb's copy keeps in-frame clones and lacks some. The sample contains 110,000 to 150,000 clones, around 87% of which appear only once. The sequenced sample consisted of PBMCs or T cells enriched from blood (not recorded which). The source is a man aged 55 to 70 who had recovered from COVID-19.

The chain has TRBV5-4 and TRBJ2-5; D not certain. This CDR3 has 13 residues. CDR1 is SGHNT and CDR2 is YYREEE in the germline V gene (reference sequence). Deletions cut 0 bases from V and 2 bases from J, with 5 bases between. CDR3 coding DNA: TGTGCCAGCAGCTTGGTAGTTCAAGAGACCCAGTACTTC. Translation gives CASSLVVQETQYF.

This clone was seen more than once but under ten times. The CDR3 here is CASSGIVTAGRGGYGYTF. The CDR3 coding sequence is TGTGCCAGCAGTGGTATTGTCACAGCGGGGCGAGGGGGATATGGCTACACCTTC. The chain links TRBV28 to TRBJ1-2, with a tentative D call TRBD1 (6 bases). Trimming took 5 bases from V and 5 from J, leaving 27 bases between them. There are 18 residues in the CDR3. The germline V gene has CDR1 MDHEN and CDR2 SYDVKM.

The chain couples TRBV30 to TRBJ1-3; no reliable D call. Germline-derived CDR1 and CDR2 are GTSNPN and SVGIG (reference sequence). The CDR3 runs 15 residues. Trimming took off 6 bases at V and 0 bases at J, with 15 bases between the two ends. The CDR3 DNA is TGTGCCTGCCGCAGAAACCCCAGCTCTGGAAACACCATATATTTT. As protein: CACRRNPSSGNTIYF.

The V gene is TRBV2, the J gene TRBJ1-5; 7 bases map to TRBD1. The ends lost 5 bases at V and 9 bases at J; junction bases unmatched: 10. Per the germline V gene, CDR1 is SNHLY and CDR2 is FYNNEI. CDR3 size: 14 residues. The CDR3 DNA reads TGTGCCAGCAGTCCAATGACAGGGACAAGGCCCCAGCATTTT. Translated, it gives CASSPMTGTRPQHF.

The gene calls are TRBV10-2 and TRBJ2-2; TRBD1 matches at 8 bases. Germline trimming cut 5 bases from V and 5 bases from J; bases unmatched to any gene: 4. Per germline, CDR1 WSHSY and CDR2 SAAADI. The CDR3 has 14 residues. The chain's CDR3 is CASSLTGGTGELFF. CDR3 in DNA: TGCGCCAGCAGTCTTACAGGGGGTACCGGGGAGCTGTTTTTT.